This entry lists 10 T cell receptor beta chains sequenced from one sample in a study of regulatory T cells in long-lasting Graves disease. Arm-PCR of CDR3 regions with iRepertoire HTBI primers generated TCR beta libraries. Via MiXCR, TCRdb re-called the multiplex PCR reads, giving one row per CDR3 protein. The sample holds hundreds of thousands of distinct CDR3 sequences, roughly a sixth seen once. Time point of the sample: newly diagnosed GD, antithyroid drugs for less than 3 months. Generation of the TCR library employed RNA extracted from PBMCs. Specimen: peripheral blood mononuclear cells (PBMCs), collected at new diagnosis, from a patient treated with antithyroid drugs. These receptors originate from a female donor with Graves disease.

In its sample, this clonotype was seen a few times. The rearrangement links TRBV7-2 to TRBJ2-1; 13 bases are shared with TRBD2. CDR3 size: 18 residues. Germline trimming cut 5 bases from V and 4 bases from J; bases unmatched to any gene: 11. The germline V gene has CDR1 SGHTA and CDR2 FQGNSA. Here the CDR3 reads CASSPRTSGSRRYNEQFF. CDR3 nucleotides: TGTGCCAGCAGCCCCCGGACTAGCGGGAGTAGAAGGTACAATGAGCAGTTCTTC. The variable domain in full, completed from reference TRBV7-2 and TRBJ2-1, reads GAGVSQSPSNKVTEKGKDVELRCDPISGHTALYWYRQSLGQGLEFLIYFQGNSAPDKSGLPSDRFSAERTGGSVSTLTIQRTQQEDSAVYLCASSPRTSGSRRYNEQFFGPGTRLTVL.

This clonotype has a handful of counts. CDR3 nucleotides: TGTGCCAGTAGGGAATCAGGGGGCCGATACAATGAGCAGTTCTTC. This encodes CASRESGGRYNEQFF. This sequence joins TRBV19 and TRBJ2-1; TRBD1 agrees at 8 bases. Germline-derived CDR1 and CDR2 are LNHDA and SQIVND (reference sequence). With 6 bases clipped from V and 4 bases from J, the junction kept 8 bases outside the gene matches. This CDR3 is 15 amino acids long.

This clonotype was found a few times. V usage is TRBV4-3 and J usage is TRBJ1-2; unclear D gene. Germline lookup yields CDR1 LGHNA and CDR2 YSLEER. V dropped 0 bases and J dropped 8 bases, with 16 bases sitting between them. The CDR3 consists of 15 residues. The CDR3 sequence: CASSQDIAQDGGYTF. Here the CDR3 DNA reads TGCGCCAGCAGCCAAGATATTGCGCAGGATGGGGGCTACACCTTC.

A few counts support this clonotype. One end of the junction fails to match germline, which may point to a read error. The V gene is TRBV7-9, the J gene TRBJ2-1, with D unclear. CDR3 length: 9 residues. Germline CDR1 SEHNR, CDR2 FQNEAQ (reference sequence). The CDR3 sequence is CASSPKRVF. The CDR3 bases are TGTGCCAGCAGCCCGAAACGCGTCTTC.

This clonotype showed up many times. The rearrangement links TRBV6-1 to TRBJ2-7, with D perhaps matching TRBD1 (6 bases). The V gene lost 4 bases and the J gene lost 0 bases, with 19 bases spanning the gap. Germline V gene lookup returns CDR1 MNHNS and CDR2 SASEGT. The CDR3 extends over 17 amino acids. As DNA, the CDR3 is TGTGCCAGCAGTGTAAGACGCCGGGACACAAGCTCCTACGAGCAGTACTTC. This gives the protein CASSVRRRDTSSYEQYF.

V is TRBV24-1 and J is TRBJ1-3, with D tentatively TRBD1 (5 bases). This CDR3 has 14 amino acids. Germline V gene lookup returns CDR1 KGHDR and CDR2 SFDVKD. V lost 3 bases, J lost 3 bases, and 8 bases lay in between. CDR3 DNA sequence: TGTGCCACCAGTGATAGTACAGGTGGAAACACCATATATTTT. Translating gives CATSDSTGGNTIYF.

The sample holds many counts of this clonotype. This chain links TRBV6-5 with TRBJ2-5; possibly TRBD2 for D (5 bases). V was shortened by 2 bases and J by 5 bases, with 9 bases between the two germline ends. The germline V gene encodes CDR1 MNHEY and CDR2 SVGAGI. The CDR3 totals 13 residues. CDR3: CASSYEGPETQYF. CDR3 coding DNA: TGTGCCAGCAGTTACGAGGGCCCCGAGACCCAGTACTTC.

The sample holds many counts of this clonotype. This chain uses TRBV12-3 or TRBV12-4 with TRBJ1-2, with D uncertain. The V and J ends lost 3 bases and 5 bases respectively, with 10 bases between them. The CDR3 sequence is 13 residues long. The CDR3 region is CASSFTSVYGYTF. CDR3 bases: TGTGCCAGCAGTTTTACCTCCGTATATGGCTACACCTTC.

Many counts were recorded for this clonotype. The V gene is TRBV2, the J gene TRBJ1-5; no reliable D call. This CDR3 has 15 residues. The V gene lost 0 bases and the J gene lost 7 bases, with 13 bases spanning the gap. Germline CDR1 reads SNHLY; CDR2 reads FYNNEI. CDR3 in amino acids: CASSEARGFGQPQHF. CDR3 sequence (DNA): TGTGCCAGCAGTGAAGCGCGGGGTTTCGGACAGCCCCAGCATTTT.

There are a few counts of this clonotype. CDR3 in amino acids: CASSQGQPGTQPQHF. CDR3 in DNA: TGTGCCAGCAGCCAGGGTCAACCGGGCACTCAGCCCCAGCATTTT. The chain combines TRBV14 with TRBJ1-5, with D unresolved. The CDR3 contains 15 residues. Germline V gene lookup returns CDR1 SGHDN and CDR2 FVKESK. Trimming removed 3 bases at V and 6 bases at J, with 15 bases between.